The clone carrying this T cell receptor beta chain has at least ten counts. Its antigen remains unknown. Germline-derived CDR1 and CDR2 are MNHNS and SASEGT. The CDR3 covers 17 residues. Trimming left V 5 bases short and J 2 bases short, with 22 bases between. This sample was included in a study of early T cells in non-severe SARS-CoV-2 infection. Looking at the study overall: Sequencing targeted bulk RNA from unsorted whole blood, leaving chains unpaired.

General study points: VDJdb matching skewed toward anti-spike CD8 responses, missing private and CD4 specificities.

Individual cDNA molecules each received unique molecular identifiers attached to them. TCRdb fed the 5' RACE reads into MiXCR, producing one record per CDR3 protein. The sample carries about 63,000 distinct CDR3 sequences, under 15% recorded once. The genes are TRBV6-1 and TRBJ2-7; D gene unclear. The TCR sequence derives from an adult who was a healthcare worker with PCR-confirmed SARS-CoV-2 infection or an uninfected control (not recorded which). Sequencing used whole blood. The DNA of the CDR3 is TGTGCCAGCAGTACGAAGGCCTACGACCAGCTTCCCTACGAGCAGTACTTC. It is translated as CASSTKAYDQLPYEQYF.